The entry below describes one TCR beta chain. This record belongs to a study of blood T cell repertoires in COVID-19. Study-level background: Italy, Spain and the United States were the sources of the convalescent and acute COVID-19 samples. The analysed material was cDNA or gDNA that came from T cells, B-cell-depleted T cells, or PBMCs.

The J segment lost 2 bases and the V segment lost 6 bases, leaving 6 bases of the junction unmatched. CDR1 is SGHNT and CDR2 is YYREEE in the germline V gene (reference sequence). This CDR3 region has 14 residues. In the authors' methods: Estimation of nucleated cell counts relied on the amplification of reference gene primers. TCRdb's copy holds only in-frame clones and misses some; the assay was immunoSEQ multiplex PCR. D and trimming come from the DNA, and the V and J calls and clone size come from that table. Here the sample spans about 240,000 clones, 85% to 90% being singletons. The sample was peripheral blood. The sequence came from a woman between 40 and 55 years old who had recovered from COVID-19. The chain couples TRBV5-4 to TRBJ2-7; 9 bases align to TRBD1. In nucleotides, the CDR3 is TGTGCCAGCACCAGGAGGGACAGGGCCTACGAGCAGTACTTC. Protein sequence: CASTRRDRAYEQYF.